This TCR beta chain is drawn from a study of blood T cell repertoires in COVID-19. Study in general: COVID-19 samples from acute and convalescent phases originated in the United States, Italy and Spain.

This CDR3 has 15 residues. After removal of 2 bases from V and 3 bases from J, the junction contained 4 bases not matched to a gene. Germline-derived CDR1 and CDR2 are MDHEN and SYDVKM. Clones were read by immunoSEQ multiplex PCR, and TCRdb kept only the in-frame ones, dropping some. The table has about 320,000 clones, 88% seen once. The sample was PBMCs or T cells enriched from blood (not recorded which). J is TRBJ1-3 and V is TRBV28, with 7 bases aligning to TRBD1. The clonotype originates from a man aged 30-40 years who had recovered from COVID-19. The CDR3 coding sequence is TGTGCCAGCAGTTTACAGGACAGGTTTGGAAACACCATATATTTT. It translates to CASSLQDRFGNTIYF.